This entry is about one T cell receptor (beta chain). Per the original methods: Estimates of nucleated cell counts were drawn from the amplification of reference gene primers. TCRdb's copy holds only in-frame clones and misses some; the assay was immunoSEQ multiplex PCR. That table furnishes V, J and clone size, whereas the DNA furnished D and trimming. In the table there are 30,000 to 40,000 clones, approximately 81% of which are singletons. These data originate in a study of blood T cell repertoires in COVID-19. Study-level information: Samples taken during acute and convalescent COVID-19 were collected in the United States, Italy and Spain. Nucleic acid was either cDNA or gDNA, and it came from T cells, B-cell-depleted T cells, or PBMCs.

Patients from Seattle were sampled longitudinally, starting during active infection. This TCR was sampled from a man in his sixties or seventies with COVID-19, enrolled during active disease. The sequenced material came from peripheral blood.

The CDR3 DNA reads as TGTGCCAGCTCACCACCGAGCAATAGCAATCAGCCCCAGCATTTT. Translating it yields CASSPPSNSNQPQHF. V usage is TRBV18 and J usage is TRBJ1-5; D is ambiguous. The germline V and J ends were trimmed by 0 bases and 0 bases, with 6 bases remaining between them. CDR3 length: 15 amino acids. Per the germline V gene, CDR1 is KGHSH and CDR2 is LQKENI. The full variable domain, with the rest looked up from reference TRBV18 and TRBJ1-5, is NAGVMQNPRHLVRRRGQEARLRCSPMKGHSHVYWYRQLPEEGLKFMVYLQKENIIDESGMPKERFSAEFPKEGPSILRIQQVVRGDSAAYFCASSPPSNSNQPQHFGDGTRLSIL.